The 24 T cell receptor beta chains given below trace back to one sample, sequenced in a study of neoadjuvant anti-PD-1 for oral cavity cancer (dated by TCRdb to about 2021). The time point label, as the study defines it: before neoadjuvant nivolumab. Preparation of the library involved the immunoSEQ multiplex PCR assay. In TCRdb, the immuneACCESS table is reduced to in-frame sequences with V and J assigned. These tables do not hold every clone; where another copy was compared, an unresolved V gene accounts for under half, and the others remain unexplained. This sample gives 60,000 to 75,000 clones in total; approximately 80% of them show up just once. The top ten constitute around 2.6% of the sample. Sequencing was performed on PBMCs, taken before nivolumab (anti-PD-1) treatment. The receptors stem from a person aged 40 to 85 with oral cavity squamous cell carcinoma.

The V call is TRBV7-9, the J call TRBJ1-6; no definite D call. Trimming shortened V by 1 base and J by 7 bases, and 8 bases separated the two germline ends. This CDR3 is 14 amino acids long. Germline V gene lookup returns CDR1 SEHNR and CDR2 FQNEAQ (reference sequence). CDR3 coding DNA: TGTGCCAGCAGCTTAGACGGACTAAATTCACCCCTCCACTTT. Translated, it gives CASSLDGLNSPLHF.

This chain joins TRBV9 and TRBJ1-5; D is undetermined. The ends were cut back, 1 base at V and 0 bases at J, with 2 bases in the middle. Germline lookup yields CDR1 SGDLS and CDR2 YYNGEE. CDR3 length: 13 residues. The CDR3 nucleotides read TGTGCCAGCAGCGTAAGTAGCAATCAGCCCCAGCATTTT. Protein sequence: CASSVSSNQPQHF.

The chain employs TRBV7-9 and TRBJ1-2, with D uncertain. Germline V gives CDR1 SEHNR, CDR2 FQNEAQ (reference sequence). The germline V and J ends were trimmed by 0 bases and 3 bases, with 17 bases remaining between them. There are 17 residues in the CDR3. The CDR3 DNA follows: TGTGCCAGCAGCTTAGCACCGGTAGGGCTAACACACTATGGCTACACCTTC. It specifies CASSLAPVGLTHYGYTF. The variable domain in full, completed from reference TRBV7-9 and TRBJ1-2, reads DTGVSQNPRHKITKRGQNVTFRCDPISEHNRLYWYRQTLGQGPEFLTYFQNEAQLEKSRLLSDRFSAERPKGSFSTLEIQRTEQGDSAMYLCASSLAPVGLTHYGYTFGSGTRLTVV.

Many counts were recorded for this clone. V and J are TRBV19 and TRBJ1-5, with 7 bases matching TRBD1. Germline V gene sequence: CDR1 LNHDA, CDR2 SQIVND (reference sequence). This CDR3 is built from 15 residues. The V and J ends lost 1 base and 2 bases, in that order; junction bases with no gene match: 2. In DNA form, the CDR3 reads TGTGCCAGTAGTATAGGAGGGGGCGGCAATCAGCCCCAGCATTTT. It is translated as CASSIGGGGNQPQHF.

This chain links TRBV7-8 with TRBJ1-4; TRBD1 might be the D (6 bases). Trimming shortened V by 5 bases and J by 2 bases, and 18 bases separated the two germline ends. The CDR3 has 17 residues. The germline V gene encodes CDR1 SGHVS and CDR2 FQNEAQ. The CDR3, as DNA: TGTGCCAGCAGCCTACAGGGAGGGTTGAGGACTAATGAAAAACTGTTTTTT. Amino acids: CASSLQGGLRTNEKLFF.

The chain combines TRBV9 with TRBJ2-1; the match to TRBD2 covers 7 bases. The CDR3 has 21 amino acids. Germline V CDR1 and CDR2: SGDLS, YYNGEE. V trimming: 0 bases; J trimming: 0 bases; junction bases outside the gene matches: 18. CDR3 region: CASSVAATGGIHLSSYNEQFF. The DNA for the CDR3 is TGTGCCAGCAGCGTAGCTGCAACGGGGGGAATCCACTTGAGCTCCTACAATGAGCAGTTCTTC.

This clone was counted a few times. The CDR3 spells CASNRDRASYEQYF. DNA of the CDR3: TGTGCCAGCAACCGTGACAGGGCGTCCTACGAGCAGTACTTC. The chain uses TRBV2 and TRBJ2-7, with 7 bases matching TRBD1. The CDR3 covers 14 residues. Germline assignment: CDR1 SNHLY and CDR2 FYNNEI. With V trimmed by 7 bases and J by 1 base, 7 bases remained unmatched.

The chain carries TRBV27 and TRBJ1-2, with D perhaps TRBD1 (5 bases). CDR1 and CDR2 (germline): MNHEY, SMNVEV (reference sequence). The CDR3 covers 15 residues. The V and J ends lost 2 bases and 3 bases respectively, with 13 bases between them. The chain's CDR3 is CASSLIGTRDYGYTF. CDR3 coding DNA: TGTGCCAGCAGTTTAATCGGGACCAGGGACTATGGCTACACCTTC.

The chain uses TRBV2 and TRBJ2-3; no definite D call. The germline CDR1 and CDR2 sequences are SNHLY and FYNNEI. The germline V and J ends were trimmed by 7 bases and 4 bases, with 9 bases remaining between them. This CDR3 region has 12 residues. This chain's CDR3 is CASKGGPDTQYF. The CDR3 bases are TGTGCCAGCAAGGGCGGCCCAGATACGCAGTATTTT. The full variable domain, completed using reference TRBV2 and TRBJ2-3, is EPEVTQTPSHQVTQMGQEVILRCVPISNHLYFYWYRQILGQKVEFLVSFYNNEISEKSEIFDDQFSVERPDGSNFTLKIRSTKLEDSAMYFCASKGGPDTQYFGPGTRLTVL.

The chain couples TRBV6-4 to TRBJ2-1, with TRBD1 matching over 9 bases. V trimming: 4 bases; J trimming: 10 bases; junction bases outside the gene matches: 2. Germline loops: CDR1 MRHNA, CDR2 SNTAGT. The CDR3 contains 12 residues. The CDR3 bases are TGTGCCAGCAGTGTGGGGACAGGGGAGCAGTTCTTC. This translates into CASSVGTGEQFF.

This clone was seen a handful of times. V and J are TRBV10-1 and TRBJ2-7; 12 nucleotides match TRBD1. Per the germline V gene, CDR1 is WNHNN and CDR2 is SYGVQD (reference sequence). With 4 bases clipped from V and 2 bases from J, the junction kept 12 bases outside the gene matches. This CDR3 spans 18 amino acids. CDR3 region: CASSGTGTGGHFTYEQYF. The CDR3 DNA is TGCGCCAGCAGTGGTACCGGGACAGGGGGCCATTTTACCTACGAGCAGTACTTC.

A note on this clone: At one end the junction does not follow the germline gene, possibly because of a read error. The sample has other DNA sequences that encode this CDR3 too. The chain employs TRBV9 and TRBJ2-2, with TRBD1 matching 8 bases. The CDR3 sequence is 16 residues long. Germline assignment: CDR1 SGDLS and CDR2 YYNGEE. The CDR3 reads CASSYYQGASTGELFF. CDR3 coding DNA: TGTGCCAGCAGCTATTATCAGGGGGCGAGCACCGGAGAGCTGTTTTTT.

This clone was counted once. This sequence joins TRBV6-1 and TRBJ1-5; possible D gene TRBD1, 6 bases. V was shortened by 0 bases and J by 3 bases, with 12 bases between the two germline ends. The CDR3 covers 16 residues. Germline CDR1 MNHNS, CDR2 SASEGT. The CDR3 loop reads CASSEASGTLNQPQHF. The CDR3 DNA is TGTGCCAGCAGTGAAGCCTCAGGGACACTCAATCAGCCCCAGCATTTT.

This clone was counted a single time. V usage is TRBV27 and J usage is TRBJ1-2; a possible D gene is TRBD1 (6 bases). CDR3 size: 14 residues. The V gene lost 7 bases and the J gene lost 4 bases, with 16 bases spanning the gap. The V gene's germline CDR1 is MNHEY and CDR2 SMNVEV (reference sequence). The CDR3 nucleotides are TGTGCCAGCAATGTCTATGGACAGACCTATGGCTACACCTTC. Its translation is CASNVYGQTYGYTF.

This sequence joins TRBV14 and TRBJ2-7; D not resolved. From germline, CDR1 is SGHDN and CDR2 FVKESK. V lost 0 bases, J lost 2 bases, and 11 bases lay in between. This CDR3 contains 15 residues. The CDR3 loop is CASSQDEALPYEQYF. The CDR3 coding sequence is TGTGCCAGCAGCCAAGATGAGGCCCTACCCTACGAGCAGTACTTC.

The chain carries TRBV7-9 and TRBJ2-7; 13 nucleotides align to TRBD2. CDR1 is SEHNR, CDR2 FQNEAQ, per germline (reference sequence). CDR3 length: 15 amino acids. V lost 1 base to trimming and J lost 5 bases; unmatched junction nucleotides: 2. CDR3 nucleotides: TGTGCCAGCAGCTTAGGGACTAGCGGGAGCCACGAGCAGTACTTC. Translating it yields CASSLGTSGSHEQYF.

This rearrangement joins TRBV4-2 to TRBJ1-4; TRBD1 aligns across 9 bases. The germline V gene encodes CDR1 LGHNA and CDR2 YNFKEQ. This CDR3 region has 17 residues. J lost 8 bases, V lost 2 bases, and 12 bases had no gene match. The CDR3: CASSQSPGQGGSEKLFF. The CDR3 nucleotides read TGTGCCAGCAGCCAATCCCCGGGACAGGGTGGGAGCGAAAAACTGTTTTTT.

The chain couples TRBV6-1 to TRBJ2-1; D is undetermined. The ends were cut back, 2 bases at V and 3 bases at J, with 8 bases in the middle. The CDR3 consists of 14 residues. Germline V gives CDR1 MNHNS, CDR2 SASEGT. CDR3 amino acids: CASSERPDYNEQFF. The CDR3 nucleotides read TGTGCCAGCAGTGAAAGGCCAGACTACAATGAGCAGTTCTTC.

V usage is TRBV5-1 and J usage is TRBJ1-3, with D tentatively TRBD1 (6 bases). Trimming stripped 0 bases from V and 4 bases from J, with 11 bases between. Germline CDR1 SGHRS, CDR2 YFSETQ. This CDR3 is built from 15 residues. The CDR3 DNA follows: TGCGCCAGCAGCTTGGCCGGGACAAACGGAAACACCATATATTTT. Translated: CASSLAGTNGNTIYF.

The chain couples TRBV13 to TRBJ2-1, with a tentative D call TRBD1 (6 bases). V lost 1 base and J lost 0, with 13 bases in between. There are 17 residues in the CDR3. Germline CDR1 reads PRHDT; CDR2 reads FYEKMQ (reference sequence). CDR3 protein: CASSLAGEGRSYNEQFF. The CDR3 DNA follows: TGTGCCAGCAGCTTAGCAGGGGAAGGCCGCTCCTACAATGAGCAGTTCTTC. Variable domain in full (rest from reference TRBV13 and TRBJ2-1): AAGVIQSPRHLIKEKRETATLKCYPIPRHDTVYWYQQGPGQDPQFLISFYEKMQSDKGSIPDRFSAQQFSDYHSELNMSSLELGDSALYFCASSLAGEGRSYNEQFFGPGTRLTVL.

The rearrangement joins TRBV6-6 to TRBJ1-5; D uncertain. The V gene lost 6 bases and the J gene lost 9 bases, with 9 bases spanning the gap. The germline V gene has CDR1 MNHNY and CDR2 SVGAGI (reference sequence). CDR3 length: 11 residues. CDR3 bases: TGTGCCAGCAGCCCCGGGAGGCCCCAGCATTTT. Its translation is CASSPGRPQHF.

The V gene is TRBV5-4, the J gene TRBJ1-2, with 11 bases that match TRBD1. Germline CDR1 and CDR2: SGHNT and YYREEE (reference sequence). The CDR3 is 14 residues long. The V and J ends lost 4 bases and 14 bases, in that order; junction bases with no gene match: 13. The CDR3 nucleotides read TGTGCCAGCAGCCCGGGACAGGGGGTTCTACGAGGGACCTTC. Its protein product is CASSPGQGVLRGTF.

There are a few counts of this clone. The J gene is TRBJ2-1, the V gene TRBV7-3; TRBD2 is a possible D gene (5 bases). The V gene's germline CDR1 is SGHTA and CDR2 FQGTGA. The CDR3 sequence is 15 residues long. The V end was cut by 3 bases, the J end by 4 bases, with 13 bases between. The CDR3 bases are TGTGCCAGCAGCTTCGGTTTAGCGCTTTACAATGAGCAGTTCTTC. Residues: CASSFGLALYNEQFF.

The chain links TRBV6-6 to TRBJ2-1; 7 bases match TRBD1. Germline lookup yields CDR1 MNHNY and CDR2 SVGAGI (reference sequence). V was clipped by 10 bases and J by 7 bases; unmatched bases: 10. This CDR3 contains 13 residues. CDR3 sequence (DNA): TGTGCCACCATACAGGGGAAAGGGAATGAGCAGTTCTTC. It codes for CATIQGKGNEQFF.